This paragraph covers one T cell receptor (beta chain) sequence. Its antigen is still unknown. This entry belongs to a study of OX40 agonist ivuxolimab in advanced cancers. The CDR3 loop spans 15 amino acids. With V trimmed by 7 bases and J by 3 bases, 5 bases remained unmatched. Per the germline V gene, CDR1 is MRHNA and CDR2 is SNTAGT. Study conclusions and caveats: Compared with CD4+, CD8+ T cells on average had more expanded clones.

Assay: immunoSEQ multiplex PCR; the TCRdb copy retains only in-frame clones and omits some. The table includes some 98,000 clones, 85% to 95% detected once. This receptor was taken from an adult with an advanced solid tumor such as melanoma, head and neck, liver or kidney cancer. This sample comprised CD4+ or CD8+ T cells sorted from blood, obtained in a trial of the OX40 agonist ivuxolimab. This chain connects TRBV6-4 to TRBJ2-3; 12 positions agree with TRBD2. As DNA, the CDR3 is TGTGCCAGCATGACTAGCGGGGGCGTTACAGATACGCAGTATTTT. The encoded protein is CASMTSGGVTDTQYF.